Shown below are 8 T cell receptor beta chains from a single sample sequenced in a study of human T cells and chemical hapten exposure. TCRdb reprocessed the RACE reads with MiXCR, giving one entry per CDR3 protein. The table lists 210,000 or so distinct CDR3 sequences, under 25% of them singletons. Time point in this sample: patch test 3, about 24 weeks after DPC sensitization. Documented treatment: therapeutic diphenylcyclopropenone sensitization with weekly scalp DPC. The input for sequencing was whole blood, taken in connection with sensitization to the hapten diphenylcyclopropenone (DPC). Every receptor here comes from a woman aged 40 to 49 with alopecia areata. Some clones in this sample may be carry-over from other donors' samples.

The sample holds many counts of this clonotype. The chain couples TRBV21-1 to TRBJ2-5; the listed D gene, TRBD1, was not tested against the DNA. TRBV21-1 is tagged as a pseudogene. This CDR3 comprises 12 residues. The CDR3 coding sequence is TGTGCCAGCAGCCTCAACCCCCAGACCCAGTACTTC. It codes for CASSLNPQTQYF.

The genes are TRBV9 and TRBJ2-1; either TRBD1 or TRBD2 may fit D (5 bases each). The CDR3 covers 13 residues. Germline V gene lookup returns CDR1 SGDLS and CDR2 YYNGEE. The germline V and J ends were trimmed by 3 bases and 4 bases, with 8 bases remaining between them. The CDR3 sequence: CASSEGPYNEQFF. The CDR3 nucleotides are TGTGCCAGCAGCGAGGGACCTTACAATGAGCAGTTCTTC.

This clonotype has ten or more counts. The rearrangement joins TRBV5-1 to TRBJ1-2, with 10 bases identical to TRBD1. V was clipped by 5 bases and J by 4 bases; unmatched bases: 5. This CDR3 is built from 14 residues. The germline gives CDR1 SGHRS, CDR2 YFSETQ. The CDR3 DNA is TGCGCCAGCAGTTCAGGGACAGGGGCCTATGGCTACACCTTC. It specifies CASSSGTGAYGYTF.

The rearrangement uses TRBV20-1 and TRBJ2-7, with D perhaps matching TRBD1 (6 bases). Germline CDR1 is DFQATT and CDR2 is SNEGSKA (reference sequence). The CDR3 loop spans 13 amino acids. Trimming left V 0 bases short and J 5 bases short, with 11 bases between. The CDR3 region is CSARDSGAHEQYF. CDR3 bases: TGCAGTGCTAGAGATTCAGGGGCACACGAGCAGTACTTC.

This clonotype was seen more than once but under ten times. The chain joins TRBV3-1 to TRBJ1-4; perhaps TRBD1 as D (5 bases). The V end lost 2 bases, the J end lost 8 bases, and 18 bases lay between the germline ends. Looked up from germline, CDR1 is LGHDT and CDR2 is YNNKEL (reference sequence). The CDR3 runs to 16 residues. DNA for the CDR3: TGTGCCAGCAGCCAAAACGTCGGGACCCGGGAGGAAAAACTGTTTTTT. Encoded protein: CASSQNVGTREEKLFF.

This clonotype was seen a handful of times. CDR3 DNA: TGTGCCACTACTGGGACGGACAGCACAGATACGCAGTATTTT. It codes for CATTGTDSTDTQYF. The chain carries TRBV28 and TRBJ2-3; D might be TRBD1 or TRBD2, each matching 5 bases. The V gene's germline CDR1 is MDHEN and CDR2 SYDVKM. Trimming pared 10 bases from V and 0 bases from J, leaving 14 bases between. This CDR3 region has 14 residues. The full variable domain, with the rest looked up from reference TRBV28 and TRBJ2-3, is DVKVTQSSRYLVKRTGEKVFLECVQDMDHENMFWYRQDPGLGLRLIYFSYDVKMKEKGDIPEGYSVSREKKERFSLILESASTNQTSMYLCATTGTDSTDTQYFGPGTRLTVL.

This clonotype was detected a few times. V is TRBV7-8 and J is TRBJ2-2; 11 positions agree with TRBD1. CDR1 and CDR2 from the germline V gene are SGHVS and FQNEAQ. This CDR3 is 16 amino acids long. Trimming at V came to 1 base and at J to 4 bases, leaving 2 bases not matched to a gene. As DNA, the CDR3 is TGTGCCAGCAGCTTAGGAGGACAGGGGGCCACCGGGGAGCTGTTTTTT. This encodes CASSLGGQGATGELFF.

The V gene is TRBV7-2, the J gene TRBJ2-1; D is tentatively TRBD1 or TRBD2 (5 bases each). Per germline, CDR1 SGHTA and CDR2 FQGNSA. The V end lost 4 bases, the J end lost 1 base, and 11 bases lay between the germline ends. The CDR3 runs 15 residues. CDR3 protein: CASSYDWGSYNEQFF. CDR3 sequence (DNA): TGTGCCAGCAGCTATGATTGGGGGTCCTACAATGAGCAGTTCTTC.